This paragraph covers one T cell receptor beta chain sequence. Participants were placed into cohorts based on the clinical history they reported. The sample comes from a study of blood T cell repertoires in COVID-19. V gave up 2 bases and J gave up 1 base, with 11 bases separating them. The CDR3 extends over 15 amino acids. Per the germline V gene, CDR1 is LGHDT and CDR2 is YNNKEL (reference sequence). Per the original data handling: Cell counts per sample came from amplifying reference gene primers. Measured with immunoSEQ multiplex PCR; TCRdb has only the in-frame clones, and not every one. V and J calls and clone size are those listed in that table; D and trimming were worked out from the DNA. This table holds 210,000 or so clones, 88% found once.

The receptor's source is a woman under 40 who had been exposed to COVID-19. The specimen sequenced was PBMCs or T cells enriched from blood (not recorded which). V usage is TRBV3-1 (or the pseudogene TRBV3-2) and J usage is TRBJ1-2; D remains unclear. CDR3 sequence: CASSQPGAINYGYTF. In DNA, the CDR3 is TGTGCCAGCAGCCAACCAGGCGCCATTAACTATGGCTACACCTTC.